This T cell receptor (beta chain) came from a study of blood T cell repertoires in COVID-19. Study-wide background: The samples span acute and convalescent COVID-19 from the United States, Italy and Spain. T cells, B-cell-depleted T cells, or PBMCs provided the cDNA or gDNA that served as material.

Germline V gene data show CDR1 as SGHRS and CDR2 as YFSETQ. Trimming pared 2 bases from V and 7 bases from J, leaving 13 bases between. The CDR3 covers 15 residues. The authors' processing: It was from reference gene primer amplification that nucleated cell counts were estimated. Sequencing was performed with immunoSEQ multiplex PCR; in TCRdb, only in-frame clones are kept and a portion is missing. V and J calls and clone size come straight from that table; D and trimming were deduced from the DNA. The sample lists around 140,000 clones; approximately 87% were seen once. Source material: peripheral blood. This receptor was obtained from a man aged 80 or over with acute or convalescent COVID-19. This chain joins TRBV5-1 and TRBJ1-6; the D gene is possibly TRBD1 (5 bases). The CDR3 loop is CASSFTGVGNSPLHF. The CDR3 region has the DNA TGCGCCAGCAGCTTTACAGGCGTGGGCAATTCACCCCTCCACTTT.